This T cell receptor (beta chain) was recorded in a study of identifying expanded T cells in peripheral blood. Libraries were prepared by immunoSEQ multiplex PCR; TCRdb keeps only in-frame clonotypes and omits some of them. The sample has roughly 75,000 clones, 75% to 90% seen once. Sequencing was carried out using blood. This TCR came from a person aged 18 to 75 in good health.

The CDR3 sequence: CASSPGFREETQYF. The CDR3 nucleotides are TGTGCCAGCAGTCCAGGGTTTAGGGAAGAGACCCAGTACTTC. The chain joins TRBV6-6 to TRBJ2-5, with D possibly TRBD1 on 5 matching bases. Germline V lookup: CDR1 MNHNY, CDR2 SVGAGI (reference sequence). CDR3 length equals 14 residues. Between the trimmed V and J ends, which lost 5 bases and 3 bases, there was a span of 13 bases.